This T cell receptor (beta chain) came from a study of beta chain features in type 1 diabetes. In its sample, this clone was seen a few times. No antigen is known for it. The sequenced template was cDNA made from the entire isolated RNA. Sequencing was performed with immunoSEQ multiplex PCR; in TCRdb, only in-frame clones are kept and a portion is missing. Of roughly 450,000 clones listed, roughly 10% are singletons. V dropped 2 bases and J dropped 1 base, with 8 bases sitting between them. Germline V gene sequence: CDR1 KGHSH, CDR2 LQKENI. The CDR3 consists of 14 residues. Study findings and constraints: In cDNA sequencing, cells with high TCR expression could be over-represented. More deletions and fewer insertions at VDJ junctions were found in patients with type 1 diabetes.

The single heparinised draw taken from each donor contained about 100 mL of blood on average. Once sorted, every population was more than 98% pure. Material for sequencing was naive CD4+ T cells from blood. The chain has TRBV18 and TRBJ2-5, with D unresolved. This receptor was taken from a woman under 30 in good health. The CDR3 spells CASSPLGFQETQYF. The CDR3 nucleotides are TGTGCCAGCTCACCATTAGGGTTCCAAGAGACCCAGTACTTC.